Below are 10 T cell receptor beta chains sequenced from a single sample in a study of blood T cell repertoires in COVID-19. Using immunoSEQ multiplex PCR, the repertoire was profiled, and TCRdb retains in-frame clones only, with some absent. The table includes about 82,000 clones, about 82% detected once. The source material was peripheral blood. The origin of the receptors is a man at least 80 years old with active or convalescent COVID-19.

The chain recombines TRBV5-4 with TRBJ2-1; no clear D gene. Trimming took off 0 bases at V and 2 bases at J, with 9 bases between the two ends. Looked up from germline, CDR1 is SGHNT and CDR2 is YYREEE (reference sequence). This CDR3 is 15 amino acids long. The CDR3 DNA follows: TGTGCCAGCAGCTTGGTCCGCGCAACCTACAATGAGCAGTTCTTC. Residues: CASSLVRATYNEQFF.

This sequence joins TRBV29-1 and TRBJ1-4, with 10 nucleotides matching TRBD1. V lost 1 base, J lost 11 bases, and 10 bases stayed unmatched. The CDR3 spans 15 residues. In germline, CDR1 is SQVTM, CDR2 ANQGSEA. CDR3 in amino acids: CSVEGAGTGVGKLFF. CDR3 bases: TGCAGCGTTGAAGGGGCCGGGACAGGGGTTGGTAAACTGTTTTTT.

This chain joins TRBV29-1 and TRBJ1-1; no reliable D call. Trimming pared 7 bases from V and 4 bases from J, leaving 13 bases between. Germline lookup yields CDR1 SQVTM and CDR2 ANQGSEA. The CDR3 is 12 amino acids. The CDR3 sequence is CSAAPGLTEAFF. In nucleotides, the CDR3 is TGCAGCGCTGCCCCAGGACTCACTGAAGCTTTCTTT.

V usage is TRBV11-2 and J usage is TRBJ2-3, with TRBD2 matching over 7 bases. V was clipped by 4 bases and J by 14 bases; unmatched bases: 15. Germline CDR1 SGHAT, CDR2 FQNNGV. The CDR3 has 14 residues. The CDR3 here is CASSSPATAGYRYF. In DNA form, the CDR3 reads TGTGCCAGCAGCTCCCCAGCAACAGCGGGGTACAGGTATTTT. The whole variable domain, remainder taken from reference TRBV11-2 and TRBJ2-3, is EAGVAQSPRYKIIEKRQSVAFWCNPISGHATLYWYQQILGQGPKLLIQFQNNGVVDDSQLPKDRFSAERLKGVDSTLKIQPAKLEDSAVYLCASSSPATAGYRYFGPGTRLTVL.

The chain recombines TRBV20-1 with TRBJ2-7; weak D call: TRBD1 (6 bases). CDR3 size: 13 residues. Germline V CDR1 and CDR2: DFQATT, SNEGSKA (reference sequence). Trimming pared 3 bases from V and 3 bases from J, leaving 12 bases between. CDR3: CSASWDNGYEQYV. In nucleotides, the CDR3 is TGCAGTGCTAGTTGGGACAACGGCTACGAGCAGTACGTC.

J is TRBJ1-2 and V is TRBV24-1; 11 bases agree with TRBD1. Germline V CDR1 and CDR2: KGHDR, SFDVKD. V lost 2 bases, J lost 8 bases, and 9 bases stayed unmatched. The CDR3 runs to 16 residues. CDR3 sequence (DNA): TGTGCCACCAGTGATTCCGGGACCGGGACAGGGGGAGGCTACACCTTC. Amino acid sequence: CATSDSGTGTGGGYTF.

V is TRBV5-1 and J is TRBJ1-2; D ambiguous. CDR3 size: 14 residues. The germline CDR1 and CDR2 sequences are SGHRS and YFSETQ. V lost 0 bases and J 5 bases, leaving 11 bases between the germline ends. CDR3 sequence reads: CASSLGGERYGYTF. The CDR3 DNA reads TGCGCCAGCAGCTTGGGTGGGGAGAGATATGGCTACACCTTC.

The chain employs TRBV11-2 and TRBJ1-2; tentative D call: TRBD1 (6 bases). Germline CDR1 SGHAT, CDR2 FQNNGV. CDR3 length: 15 residues. Trimming removed 2 bases at V and 4 bases at J, with 14 bases between. The CDR3 DNA sequence: TGTGCCAGCAGCTTAAACAGGGTCAAGGGCTATGGCTACACCTTC. Translated: CASSLNRVKGYGYTF.

The genes are TRBV29-1 and TRBJ2-1; 8 nucleotides align to TRBD2. This CDR3 has 14 amino acids. Trimming at V came to 4 bases and at J to 6 bases, leaving 8 bases not matched to a gene. Per the germline V gene, CDR1 is SQVTM and CDR2 is ANQGSEA. The CDR3 spells CSVVGSGSLNEQFF. The CDR3 DNA sequence: TGCAGCGTTGTCGGCAGCGGGAGTCTCAATGAGCAGTTCTTC.

This chain uses TRBV7-9 with TRBJ2-3; 7 positions match TRBD1. The V segment lost 2 bases and the J segment 6 bases; nucleotides outside the gene matches: 5. The CDR3 is 14 amino acids. CDR1 SEHNR and CDR2 FQNEAQ come from the germline V gene (reference sequence). The CDR3 loop reads CASSLSQGPDTQYF. CDR3 nucleotide sequence: TGTGCCAGCAGCTTATCACAGGGGCCCGATACGCAGTATTTT.